One and the same sample provided the 31 T cell receptor beta chains below, sequenced in a study. TCRdb redid the calling of the RT-PCR reads with MiXCR, one entry per CDR3 protein. The table records about 700,000 distinct CDR3 sequences, 14% of them present only once. Material for sequencing was memory CD4+ T cells from blood. These receptor sequences come from a female donor in good health, serving as a healthy control.

V usage is TRBV20-1 and J usage is TRBJ1-2, with D uncertain. Germline values: CDR1 DFQATT, CDR2 SNEGSKA (reference sequence). This CDR3 comprises 10 residues. Trimming took off 7 bases at V and 8 bases at J, with 11 bases between the two ends. CDR3: CSVGPEGYTF. The CDR3 coding sequence is TGCAGTGTGGGTCCGGAGGGCTACACCTTC.

In its sample, this clonotype was seen many times. The rearrangement uses TRBV5-6 and TRBJ1-1; D uncertain. Between the trimmed V and J ends, which lost 6 bases and 3 bases, there was a span of 15 bases. There are 14 residues in the CDR3. Per germline, CDR1 SGHDT and CDR2 YYEEEE. CDR3 DNA: TGTGCCAGCATCCCCGGAATTCATCACACTGAAGCTTTCTTT. Translated: CASIPGIHHTEAFF.

J is TRBJ2-4 and V is TRBV9, with no clear D. There are 13 residues in the CDR3. Germline lookup yields CDR1 SGDLS and CDR2 YYNGEE. The V gene lost 0 bases and the J gene lost 8 bases, with 9 bases spanning the gap. This CDR3 is CASSVGVPDIQYF. As DNA, the CDR3 is TGTGCCAGCAGCGTAGGGGTCCCCGACATTCAGTACTTC.

The table lists this clonotype with a few counts. V is TRBV30 and J is TRBJ2-3; a possible D gene is TRBD2 (5 bases). Germline lookup yields CDR1 GTSNPN and CDR2 SVGIG (reference sequence). The CDR3 totals 14 residues. Trimming removed 3 bases at V and 1 base at J, with 11 bases between. The DNA for the CDR3 is TGTGCCTGGAGCCCGGGGTACGGCACAGATACGCAGTATTTT. Its translation is CAWSPGYGTDTQYF.

A remark on this clonotype: Given the absence of the conserved phenylalanine or tryptophan at the CDR3 end, a read error is likely. No DNA is shown, since the ends of the CDR3 on it are uncertain; the CDR3 is the one TCRdb lists. CDR3 sequence reads: CSVEEEDSFYGYTFGS. The J gene is TRBJ2-5, the V gene TRBV29-1; the table's D call of TRBD1 was not tested on the DNA. Germline V gene data show CDR1 as SQVTM and CDR2 as ANQGSEA. The CDR3 comprises 16 residues, both ends counted.

This clonotype was seen at least ten times. The gene calls are TRBV7-2 and TRBJ2-1, with TRBD2 matching 11 bases. Per germline, CDR1 SGHTA and CDR2 FQGNSA. V lost 4 bases and J lost 3; bases outside the gene matches: 5. The CDR3 consists of 16 residues. This CDR3 is CASSSQGTSGYNEQFF. DNA for the CDR3: TGTGCCAGCAGCTCCCAGGGGACTAGCGGCTACAATGAGCAGTTCTTC. Filled out from reference TRBV7-2 and TRBJ2-1, the complete variable domain reads GAGVSQSPSNKVTEKGKDVELRCDPISGHTALYWYRQSLGQGLEFLIYFQGNSAPDKSGLPSDRFSAERTGGSVSTLTIQRTQQEDSAVYLCASSSQGTSGYNEQFFGPGTRLTVL.

To note about this clonotype: This may arise from a read error, as a much more abundant clone is one base away. V gene TRBV12-3 or TRBV12-4 combines with J gene TRBJ2-1; D unresolved. The V end was cut by 9 bases, the J end by 7 bases, with 13 bases between. The CDR3 length is 12 residues. The CDR3 region is CARSPWANEQFF. The CDR3 nucleotides are TGTGCCAGAAGTCCCTGGGCTAATGAGCAGTTCTTC.

This clonotype has just a few counts. The chain joins TRBV7-9 to TRBJ2-6, with TRBD1 matching 7 bases. From germline, CDR1 is SEHNR and CDR2 FQNEAQ (reference sequence). The CDR3 runs to 19 residues. J was trimmed by 0 bases and V by 4 bases; bases with no gene match: 12. The CDR3 region has the DNA TGTGCCAGCAGCTCCCCATTCGGGACAGCCGGCTCTGGGGCCAACGTCCTGACTTTC. Its protein is CASSSPFGTAGSGANVLTF.

The sample holds one count of this clonotype. Relative to the germline gene, one junction end is altered; a read error may explain this. The chain employs TRBV24-1 and TRBJ2-1; the match to TRBD2 covers 11 bases. Germline lookup yields CDR1 KGHDR and CDR2 SFDVKD. CDR3 length: 17 amino acids. CDR3 bases: TGTGCCACCAGTGATTTCGACGGGGGACTAGCGGATAATGGGCAGTTCTTC. Protein: CATSDFDGGLADNGQFF.

The chain has TRBV28 and TRBJ1-5; D is unclear. Trimming removed 1 base at V and 3 bases at J, with 1 base between. Germline V gene data show CDR1 as MDHEN and CDR2 as SYDVKM. The length of the CDR3 is 12 residues. The CDR3 sequence is CASSLYNQPQHF. In DNA form, the CDR3 reads TGTGCCAGCAGTTTATACAATCAGCCCCAGCATTTT.

This clonotype was observed many times. The chain carries TRBV7-2 and TRBJ2-7; D may correspond to TRBD1 or TRBD2 (5 bases each). V was cut by 1 base and J by 0 bases, with 13 bases left in between. This CDR3 contains 16 residues. Germline values: CDR1 SGHTA, CDR2 FQGNSA. CDR3 sequence reads: CASSLGGTASSYEQYF. The CDR3 DNA reads TGTGCCAGCAGCTTAGGGGGGACCGCTAGCTCCTACGAGCAGTACTTC.

V gene TRBV9 combines with J gene TRBJ2-5; 9 positions agree with TRBD2. After removal of 0 bases from V and 1 base from J, the junction contained 7 bases not matched to a gene. Per germline, CDR1 SGDLS and CDR2 YYNGEE. This CDR3 region has 17 residues. Written as DNA, the CDR3 is TGTGCCAGCAGCGTAGGCCCTAGCGGGACCGTCCAAGAGACCCAGTACTTC. Its protein product is CASSVGPSGTVQETQYF.

This chain uses TRBV15 with TRBJ1-6; no clear D gene. Between the trimmed V and J ends, which lost 1 base and 4 bases, there was a span of 8 bases. The CDR3 runs to 15 residues. Per germline, CDR1 LNHNV and CDR2 YYDKDF (reference sequence). Written as DNA, the CDR3 is TGTGCCACCAGCAGAGCGAAGGAATATAATTCACCCCTCCACTTT. Amino acid sequence: CATSRAKEYNSPLHF.

The V gene is TRBV30, the J gene TRBJ1-5; perhaps TRBD1 as D (5 bases). Germline loops: CDR1 GTSNPN, CDR2 SVGIG (reference sequence). Trimming took 2 bases from V and 0 from J, leaving 14 bases between them. The CDR3 is 16 residues long. The CDR3 loop reads CAWSLRATDSNQPQHF. CDR3 coding DNA: TGTGCCTGGAGTTTACGGGCGACAGATAGCAATCAGCCCCAGCATTTT.

This clonotype was picked up many times. The chain uses TRBV7-9 and TRBJ1-2; a weak D match, TRBD1 (6 bases). The CDR3 is 13 amino acids. CDR1 is SEHNR and CDR2 is FQNEAQ in the germline V gene (reference sequence). With 5 bases removed from V and 5 bases from J, the gap between germline ends came to 12 bases. DNA of the CDR3: TGTGCCAGCAGCCTAGGACAGCCATATGGCTACACCTTC. This encodes CASSLGQPYGYTF.

The V call is TRBV7-8, the J call TRBJ2-3; D is uncertain. Germline V gene sequence: CDR1 SGHVS, CDR2 FQNEAQ. Trimming removed 5 bases from V and 2 bases from J, with 8 bases in between. The CDR3 runs to 13 residues. The CDR3: CASSPANTDTQYF. In nucleotides, the CDR3 is TGTGCCAGCAGCCCCGCGAACACAGATACGCAGTATTTT.

The chain is built from TRBV7-9 and TRBJ1-4; 10 nucleotides match TRBD1. The CDR3 spans 15 residues. V trimming: 4 bases; J trimming: 6 bases; junction bases outside the gene matches: 5. Looked up from germline, CDR1 is SEHNR and CDR2 is FQNEAQ (reference sequence). CDR3 in DNA: TGTGCCAGCAGCTGGATCGGGACAGGGGATGAAAAACTGTTTTTT. It specifies CASSWIGTGDEKLFF. Full variable domain (missing parts from reference TRBV7-9 and TRBJ1-4): DTGVSQNPRHKITKRGQNVTFRCDPISEHNRLYWYRQTLGQGPEFLTYFQNEAQLEKSRLLSDRFSAERPKGSFSTLEIQRTEQGDSAMYLCASSWIGTGDEKLFFGSGTQLSVL.

There are a few counts of this clonotype. The rearrangement uses TRBV7-9 and TRBJ1-2; maybe TRBD1 (6 bases). The CDR3 runs to 14 residues. Germline V gene data show CDR1 as SEHNR and CDR2 as FQNEAQ (reference sequence). V was trimmed by 2 bases and J by 4 bases, leaving 11 bases between them. CDR3: CASSLPGALYGYTF. CDR3 nucleotides: TGTGCCAGCAGCTTACCAGGGGCGCTCTATGGCTACACCTTC. Supplemented by reference TRBV7-9 and TRBJ1-2, the full variable domain reads DTGVSQNPRHKITKRGQNVTFRCDPISEHNRLYWYRQTLGQGPEFLTYFQNEAQLEKSRLLSDRFSAERPKGSFSTLEIQRTEQGDSAMYLCASSLPGALYGYTFGSGTRLTVV.

The chain employs TRBV15 and TRBJ2-3; 8 bases fit TRBD2. Trimming removed 5 bases from V and 5 bases from J; junction bases left unmatched: 9. Germline CDR1 is LNHNV and CDR2 is YYDKDF (reference sequence). This CDR3 spans 15 amino acids. Here the CDR3 reads CATSSSGGPQDTQYF. The CDR3 nucleotides read TGTGCCACCAGCTCGTCGGGAGGGCCCCAAGATACGCAGTATTTT.

This clonotype came up a few times. V usage is TRBV6-6 and J usage is TRBJ2-7; 7 bases map to TRBD2. Germline loops: CDR1 MNHNY, CDR2 SVGAGI (reference sequence). This CDR3 is built from 14 residues. The V gene end was trimmed by 6 bases and the J gene end by 4 bases; junction bases not matched to a gene: 9. In nucleotides, the CDR3 is TGTGCCAGCAGAAGAGGACTAGTTGAGTACGAGCAGTACTTC. It codes for CASRRGLVEYEQYF.

This sequence joins TRBV5-4 and TRBJ2-1; tentative D call: TRBD2 (5 bases). Germline loops: CDR1 SGHNT, CDR2 YYREEE (reference sequence). This CDR3 comprises 15 residues. Deletions cut 1 base from V and 2 bases from J, with 10 bases between. CDR3 in DNA: TGTGCCAGCAGCTTGAACGGGGTTGCCTACAATGAGCAGTTCTTC. As protein: CASSLNGVAYNEQFF.

This clonotype has at least ten counts. This chain links TRBV5-1 with TRBJ2-2; D unclear. V dropped 0 bases and J dropped 6 bases, with 9 bases sitting between them. There are 14 residues in the CDR3. From germline, CDR1 is SGHRS and CDR2 YFSETQ. The CDR3 bases are TGCGCCAGCAGCTTGGGGGCCTCGGCCGGGGAGCTGTTTTTT. Protein product: CASSLGASAGELFF.

There are a few counts of this clonotype. This rearrangement joins TRBV6-5 to TRBJ1-5; TRBD1 aligns across 10 bases. Germline V gene data show CDR1 as MNHEY and CDR2 as SVGAGI. V shed 6 bases and J 10 bases; nucleotides not matched to a gene: 9. CDR3 size: 14 residues. CDR3 DNA sequence: TGTGCCAGCAGGCCCGGGACAGGGGATCGTCCCCAGCATTTT. Protein product: CASRPGTGDRPQHF.

This clonotype was picked up many times. This sequence joins TRBV10-2 and TRBJ1-2; D not resolved. The germline CDR1 and CDR2 sequences are WSHSY and SAAADI. Trimming took 3 bases from V and 4 from J, leaving 6 bases between them. This CDR3 contains 12 residues. CDR3 DNA sequence: TGCGCCAGCAGTGAATTCTCCTATGGCTACACCTTC. Residues: CASSEFSYGYTF.

This clonotype has just a few counts. This rearrangement joins TRBV27 to TRBJ2-5; 10 positions match TRBD2. V trimming: 5 bases; J trimming: 0 bases; junction bases outside the gene matches: 3. The CDR3 covers 15 residues. Germline lookup yields CDR1 MNHEY and CDR2 SMNVEV (reference sequence). Written as DNA, the CDR3 is TGTGCCAGCAGTCCAGGACTAGCGGACCAAGAGACCCAGTACTTC. Amino acids: CASSPGLADQETQYF.

The chain couples TRBV14 to TRBJ2-7; 9 nucleotides agree with TRBD1. The CDR3 is 16 residues long. V dropped 0 bases and J dropped 1; count of bases not matched to a gene: 4. CDR1 and CDR2 (germline): SGHDN, FVKESK. The CDR3 spells CASSQESGQGSYEQYF. The CDR3 DNA reads TGTGCCAGCAGCCAAGAATCGGGACAGGGTTCCTACGAGCAGTACTTC.

This clonotype was detected once. The rearrangement links TRBV20-1 to TRBJ2-7; D gene ambiguous. The V end lost 5 bases, the J end lost 5 bases, and 25 bases lay between the germline ends. Germline loops: CDR1 DFQATT, CDR2 SNEGSKA (reference sequence). The CDR3 sequence is 16 residues long. CDR3 nucleotides: TGCAGTGCTCTCGGTTTTCAGCGCTTGATGGCCCACGAGCAGTACTTC. Its protein is CSALGFQRLMAHEQYF.

The V call is TRBV7-6, the J call TRBJ2-1; 10 nucleotides agree with TRBD2. This CDR3 has 16 amino acids. The germline V gene encodes CDR1 SGHVS and CDR2 FNYEAQ. The trim removed 2 bases at V and 2 bases at J, leaving 3 bases unmatched. The CDR3, as DNA: TGTGCCAGCAGCTTATCTAGCGGGAGCGCCTACAATGAGCAGTTCTTC. Translating it yields CASSLSSGSAYNEQFF.

This clonotype occurred many times. CDR3: CASSLAQPPETQYF. The CDR3 DNA is TGTGCCAGCAGCTTAGCGCAGCCACCAGAGACCCAGTACTTC. The chain uses TRBV7-8 and TRBJ2-5; no firm D call. V lost 0 bases to trimming and J lost 4 bases, with 9 bases between them. There are 14 residues in the CDR3. Looked up from germline, CDR1 is SGHVS and CDR2 is FQNEAQ. Variable domain in full (rest from reference TRBV7-8 and TRBJ2-5): GAGVSQSPRYKVAKRGQDVALRCDPISGHVSLFWYQQALGQGPEFLTYFQNEAQLDKSGLPSDRFFAERPEGSVSTLKIQRTQQEDSAVYLCASSLAQPPETQYFGPGTRLLVL.

V gene TRBV9 combines with J gene TRBJ2-2, with TRBD1 identical over 8 bases. Germline assignment: CDR1 SGDLS and CDR2 YYNGEE. V gave up 4 bases and J gave up 11 bases; unmatched junction bases: 10. This CDR3 region has 14 residues. CDR3 loop: CASSPRTGWVELFF. In DNA, the CDR3 is TGTGCCAGCAGCCCCCGGACAGGGTGGGTAGAGCTGTTTTTT.

The sample holds many counts of this clonotype. This chain links TRBV4-2 with TRBJ2-1, with TRBD2 identical over 10 bases. V shed 3 bases, J shed 7 bases, and the junction held 9 bases outside the gene matches. This CDR3 spans 16 amino acids. CDR1 LGHNA and CDR2 YNFKEQ come from the germline V gene. CDR3 in amino acids: CASSHSFDSGRNEQFF. In DNA form, the CDR3 reads TGTGCCAGCAGCCACTCTTTTGATAGCGGGAGGAATGAGCAGTTCTTC.